A selection of T cell receptor beta chains follows, all from one sample in a study of identical twins. TCRdb reprocessed the 5' RACE reads with MiXCR, giving one entry per CDR3 protein. The sample lists about 890,000 distinct CDR3 sequences, 12% occurring once. This sample was also put to use in a study of yellow fever vaccine responses in identical twins.

The sequenced sample consisted of PBMCs. These receptors were taken from a woman younger than 35 in good health. CDR3s include the opening cysteine and the closing phenylalanine or tryptophan.

v_call,j_call,cdr3_aa
TRBV6-1,TRBJ2-7,CASSVPRYEQYF
TRBV12-3/TRBV12-4,TRBJ1-5,CASSFTAGLGQPQHF
TRBV20-1,TRBJ2-5,CSARGGGGVETQYF
TRBV9,TRBJ1-4,CASSENGGEKLFF
TRBV3-1,TRBJ2-5,CASSQDQTPSRTQYF
TRBV15,TRBJ2-5,CATSRELASGAGTQYF
TRBV20-1,TRBJ2-1,CSAREYRGYNEQFF
TRBV25-1,TRBJ1-5,CASSESRDRGLNQPQHF
TRBV7-7,TRBJ2-3,CASSSKAGGGDTQYF
TRBV20-1,TRBJ2-2,CSGSPNTGELFF
TRBV7-9,TRBJ2-5,CASSPGGIQETQYF
TRBV29-1,TRBJ2-3,CSAGTSGSEADTQYF
TRBV3-1,TRBJ1-2,CASSQDPSFARYGYTF
TRBV7-7,TRBJ2-5,CASSLGIYGTQYF
TRBV11-2,TRBJ2-5,CASTLGGPQETQYF